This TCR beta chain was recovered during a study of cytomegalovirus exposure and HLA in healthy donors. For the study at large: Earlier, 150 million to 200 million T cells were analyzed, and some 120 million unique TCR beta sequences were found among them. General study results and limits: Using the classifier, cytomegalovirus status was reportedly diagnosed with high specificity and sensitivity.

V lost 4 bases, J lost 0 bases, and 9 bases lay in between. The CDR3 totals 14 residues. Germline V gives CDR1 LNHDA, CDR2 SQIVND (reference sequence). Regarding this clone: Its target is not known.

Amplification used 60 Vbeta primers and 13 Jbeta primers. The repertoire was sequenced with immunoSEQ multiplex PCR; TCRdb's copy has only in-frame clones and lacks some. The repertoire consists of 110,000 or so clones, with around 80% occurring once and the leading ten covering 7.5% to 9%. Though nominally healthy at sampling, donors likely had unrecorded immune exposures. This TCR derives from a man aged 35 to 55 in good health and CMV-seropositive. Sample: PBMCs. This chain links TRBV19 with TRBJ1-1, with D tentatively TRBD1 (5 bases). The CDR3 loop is CASSKEQVNTEAFF. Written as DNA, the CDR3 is TGTGCCAGTAGTAAGGAACAGGTGAACACTGAAGCTTTCTTT.